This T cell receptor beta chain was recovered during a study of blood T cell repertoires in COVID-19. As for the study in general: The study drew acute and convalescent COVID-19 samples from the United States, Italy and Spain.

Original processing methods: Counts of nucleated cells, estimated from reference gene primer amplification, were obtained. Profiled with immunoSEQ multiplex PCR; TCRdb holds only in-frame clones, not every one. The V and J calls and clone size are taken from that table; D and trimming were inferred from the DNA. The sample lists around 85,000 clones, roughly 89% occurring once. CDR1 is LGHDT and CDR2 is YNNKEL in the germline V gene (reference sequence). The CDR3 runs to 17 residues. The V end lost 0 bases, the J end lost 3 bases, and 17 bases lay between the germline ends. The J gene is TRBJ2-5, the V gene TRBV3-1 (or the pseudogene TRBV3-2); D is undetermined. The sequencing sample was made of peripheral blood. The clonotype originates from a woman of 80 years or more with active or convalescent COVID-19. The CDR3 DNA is TGTGCCAGCAGCCAAGATCGCCCCTCCGAAGGAGAAGAGACCCAGTACTTC. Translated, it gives CASSQDRPSEGEETQYF.